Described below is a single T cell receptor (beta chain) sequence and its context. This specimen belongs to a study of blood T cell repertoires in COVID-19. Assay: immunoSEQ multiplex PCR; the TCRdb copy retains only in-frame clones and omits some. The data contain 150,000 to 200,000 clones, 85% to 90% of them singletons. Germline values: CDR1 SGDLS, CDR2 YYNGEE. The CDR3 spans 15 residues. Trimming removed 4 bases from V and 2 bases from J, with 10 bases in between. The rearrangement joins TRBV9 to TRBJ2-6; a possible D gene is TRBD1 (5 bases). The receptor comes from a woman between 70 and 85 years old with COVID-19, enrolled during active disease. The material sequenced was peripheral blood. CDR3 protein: CASSSRQTGANVLTF. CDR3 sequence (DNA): TGTGCCAGCAGCTCGAGACAGACTGGGGCCAACGTCCTGACTTTC.